This passage covers 21 T cell receptor beta chains from one sample sequenced in a study of cytomegalovirus exposure and HLA in healthy donors. It was with 60 Vbeta and 13 Jbeta primers that the PCR ran. Using immunoSEQ multiplex PCR, the repertoire was profiled, and TCRdb retains in-frame clones only, with some absent. The sample gives over 50,000 clones, 65% to 70% of which show up once; under 20% is in the top ten. Sequenced: PBMCs. The receptors were sampled from a middle-aged man in good health and CMV-seropositive.

This clone was observed a handful of times. V usage is TRBV7-6 and J usage is TRBJ2-1, with 8 bases matching TRBD2. The CDR3 has 17 amino acids. From germline, CDR1 is SGHVS and CDR2 FNYEAQ. V lost 4 bases and J lost 2; bases outside the gene matches: 10. The CDR3 sequence: CASSSRLAGSPYNEQFF. CDR3 bases: TGTGCCAGCAGCTCCAGATTAGCGGGGTCCCCCTACAATGAGCAGTTCTTC. Together with reference TRBV7-6 and TRBJ2-1, the CDR3 gives the full variable domain: GAGVSQSPRYKVTKRGQDVALRCDPISGHVSLYWYRQALGQGPEFLTYFNYEAQQDKSGLPNDRFSAERPEGSISTLTIQRTEQRDSAMYRCASSSRLAGSPYNEQFFGPGTRLTVL.

There are a few counts of this clone. This chain uses TRBV6-6 with TRBJ2-3, with 10 positions matching TRBD2. Germline-derived CDR1 and CDR2 are MNHNY and SVGAGI (reference sequence). V was clipped by 10 bases and J by 3 bases; unmatched bases: 13. The CDR3 length is 16 residues. The CDR3 region has the DNA TGTGCCACCCACAGCGGGAGGGCCGGAGGGACAGATACGCAGTATTTT. Translated, it gives CATHSGRAGGTDTQYF.

This clone was picked up one time. The genes are TRBV6-6 and TRBJ2-3; D is possibly TRBD1 (5 bases). Per germline, CDR1 MNHNY and CDR2 SVGAGI (reference sequence). Trimming stripped 5 bases from V and 0 bases from J, with 12 bases between. The CDR3 has 15 amino acids. CDR3 protein: CASSDRRPSTDTQYF. Written as DNA, the CDR3 is TGTGCCAGCAGTGACAGACGCCCTAGCACAGATACGCAGTATTTT.

A word on this clone: This CDR3 is also generated by other DNA sequences in the sample. The V and J genes are TRBV6-5 and TRBJ2-7; TRBD1 aligns across 8 bases. CDR3 length: 14 amino acids. Germline trimming cut 6 bases from V and 0 bases from J; bases unmatched to any gene: 4. Germline values: CDR1 MNHEY, CDR2 SVGAGI. The CDR3 loop is CASRRQGSSYEQYF. CDR3 nucleotides: TGTGCCAGCAGACGACAGGGGAGCTCCTACGAGCAGTACTTC.

The rearrangement uses TRBV9 and TRBJ2-1, with 10 bases that match TRBD2. Germline V lookup: CDR1 SGDLS, CDR2 YYNGEE. This CDR3 is 14 amino acids long. Trimming at V came to 4 bases and at J to 13 bases, leaving 11 bases not matched to a gene. CDR3 loop: CASSPGERGGPQFF. The CDR3 nucleotides read TGTGCCAGCAGCCCCGGGGAGCGGGGGGGCCCTCAGTTCTTC.

This rearrangement joins TRBV6-1 to TRBJ2-7, with a possible D match to TRBD1 (5 bases). V lost 2 bases to trimming and J lost 3 bases, with 17 bases between them. The CDR3 totals 16 residues. Germline V lookup: CDR1 MNHNS, CDR2 SASEGT. The CDR3 DNA is TGTGCCAGCAGTGAAACAAGGGCAGGGTCATACTACGAGCAGTACTTC. Amino acids: CASSETRAGSYYEQYF.

In DNA, the CDR3 is TGCGCCAGCAGCTTAACTAGCGGGAGGACCAATGAGCAGTTCTTC. This translates into CASSLTSGRTNEQFF. V gene TRBV5-1 combines with J gene TRBJ2-1, with 12 nucleotides matching TRBD2. Germline-derived CDR1 and CDR2 are SGHRS and YFSETQ. V lost 2 bases to trimming and J lost 6 bases; unmatched junction nucleotides: 3. The CDR3 length is 15 residues.

This rearrangement joins TRBV9 to TRBJ2-2; D possibly corresponds to TRBD1 (6 bases). The CDR3 loop spans 16 amino acids. Germline loops: CDR1 SGDLS, CDR2 YYNGEE. V shed 0 bases and J shed 5 bases, with 14 bases lying between them. DNA of the CDR3: TGTGCCAGCAGCGTAGATCCCAGGGGCGAGACCGGGGAGCTGTTTTTT. The encoded protein is CASSVDPRGETGELFF.

The rearrangement links TRBV2 to TRBJ2-1; possible D gene TRBD2, 5 bases. V lost 5 bases and J 0 bases, leaving 11 bases between the germline ends. Germline CDR1 is SNHLY and CDR2 is FYNNEI. CDR3 length: 15 residues. The CDR3 is CASSPPGSSYNEQFF. In DNA form, the CDR3 reads TGTGCCAGCAGTCCTCCGGGGAGCTCCTACAATGAGCAGTTCTTC.

This clone was seen a single time. The chain is built from TRBV30 and TRBJ2-7, with D tentatively TRBD1 (6 bases). Germline V gives CDR1 GTSNPN, CDR2 SVGIG (reference sequence). This CDR3 region has 11 residues. The ends were cut back, 7 bases at V and 1 base at J, with 8 bases in the middle. The CDR3 loop reads CALDSSYEQYF. The DNA for the CDR3 is TGTGCCTTGGACAGTTCCTACGAGCAGTACTTC.

This rearrangement joins TRBV10-3 to TRBJ2-1, with TRBD1 identical over 8 bases. CDR3 length equals 14 residues. V was pared by 2 bases and J by 8 bases, with 5 bases of the junction left unmatched. Germline V gives CDR1 ENHRY, CDR2 SYGVKD. The CDR3 loop is CAISEGQGTDEQFF. Here the CDR3 DNA reads TGTGCCATCAGTGAGGGACAGGGCACGGATGAGCAGTTCTTC.

In the case of this clone: Sequence at one end of the junction differs from germline and may be a read error. The rearrangement uses TRBV18 and TRBJ2-7; TRBD1 might be the D (6 bases). Germline V gene lookup returns CDR1 KGHSH and CDR2 LQKENI. CDR3 length: 13 amino acids. The CDR3 loop is CASSPGTSFEQYF. CDR3 nucleotide sequence: TGTGCCAGCTCACCCGGGACATCCTTCGAGCAGTACTTC.

There are a few counts of this clone. This chain uses TRBV23-1 with TRBJ1-4, with D possibly TRBD1 on 5 matching bases. TRBV23-1 is reported as an ORF; its role is uncertain. CDR3 length: 17 residues. V lost 0 bases and J 0 bases, leaving 11 bases between the germline ends. The DNA for the CDR3 is TGCGCCAGCAGTCAATCACCACAGGATGCAACTAATGAAAAACTGTTTTTT. This encodes CASSQSPQDATNEKLFF.

The chain carries TRBV5-1 and TRBJ2-7, with a tentative D call TRBD2 (6 bases). In germline, CDR1 is SGHRS, CDR2 YFSETQ. Trimming removed 0 bases at V and 2 bases at J, with 15 bases between. CDR3 length equals 16 residues. DNA for the CDR3: TGCGCCAGCAGCTTGGATTCTAGCGCGGGTCCCTACGAGCAGTACTTC. Translation: CASSLDSSAGPYEQYF.

Turning to this clone: The junction does not match germline at one end; this may be a read error. The chain couples TRBV7-9 to TRBJ2-7; unclear D gene. Germline loops: CDR1 SEHNR, CDR2 FQNEAQ (reference sequence). This CDR3 region has 11 residues. CDR3 sequence (DNA): TGTTCCAGCAGCTCGTTCGGGGAGCAGTACTTC. This codes for CSSSSFGEQYF.

The genes are TRBV7-2 and TRBJ2-1; TRBD2 aligns across 8 bases. Germline CDR1 reads SGHTA; CDR2 reads FQGNSA. Losses at the gene ends were 1 base for V and 5 bases for J; bases not matched to a gene: 10. This CDR3 comprises 17 residues. CDR3 sequence: CASSLGLRLAGNNEQFF. In nucleotides, the CDR3 is TGTGCCAGCAGCTTAGGACTACGGCTAGCGGGTAACAATGAGCAGTTCTTC. Together with reference TRBV7-2 and TRBJ2-1, the CDR3 gives the full variable domain: GAGVSQSPSNKVTEKGKDVELRCDPISGHTALYWYRQSLGQGLEFLIYFQGNSAPDKSGLPSDRFSAERTGGSVSTLTIQRTQQEDSAVYLCASSLGLRLAGNNEQFFGPGTRLTVL.

V usage is TRBV19 and J usage is TRBJ1-2; a weak D match, TRBD1 (5 bases). Germline CDR1 LNHDA, CDR2 SQIVND (reference sequence). The CDR3 is made up of 13 amino acids. Trimming left V 3 bases short and J 2 bases short, with 7 bases between. CDR3 region: CASSMAGNYGYTF. The CDR3 nucleotides are TGTGCCAGTAGTATGGCAGGGAACTATGGCTACACCTTC.

This sequence joins TRBV7-9 and TRBJ2-1; TRBD2 matches 7 bases. The CDR3 has 14 residues. CDR1 SEHNR and CDR2 FQNEAQ come from the germline V gene (reference sequence). The V gene end was trimmed by 10 bases and the J gene end by 5 bases; junction bases not matched to a gene: 11. CDR3 region: CATTFVLADNEQFF. In nucleotides, the CDR3 is TGTGCCACCACCTTCGTTCTAGCGGACAATGAGCAGTTCTTC.

The sample holds a few counts of this clone. The chain uses TRBV7-8 and TRBJ1-5, with D tentatively TRBD1 (6 bases). Trimming left V 1 base short and J 2 bases short, with 15 bases between. CDR1 and CDR2 from the germline V gene are SGHVS and FQNEAQ. There are 17 residues in the CDR3. The DNA for the CDR3 is TGTGCCAGCAGCTTAGACCCGGGCGGGGGCGGCAATCAGCCCCAGCATTTT. Translated: CASSLDPGGGGNQPQHF. Drawing the rest from reference TRBV7-8 and TRBJ1-5, the complete variable domain is GAGVSQSPRYKVAKRGQDVALRCDPISGHVSLFWYQQALGQGPEFLTYFQNEAQLDKSGLPSDRFFAERPEGSVSTLKIQRTQQEDSAVYLCASSLDPGGGGNQPQHFGDGTRLSIL.

This chain joins TRBV4-1 and TRBJ2-3, with 8 bases fitting TRBD2. The CDR3 has 15 amino acids. Germline V gene sequence: CDR1 MGHRA, CDR2 YSYEKL. Germline trimming cut 4 bases from V and 0 bases from J; bases unmatched to any gene: 3. CDR3 DNA: TGCGCCAGCAGCCCCACTAGCGGTAGCACAGATACGCAGTATTTT. Protein sequence: CASSPTSGSTDTQYF.

The J gene is TRBJ2-3, the V gene TRBV7-9, with D uncertain. V was clipped by 1 base and J by 2 bases, with 7 bases between them. Germline CDR1 reads SEHNR; CDR2 reads FQNEAQ (reference sequence). This CDR3 has 14 amino acids. CDR3 coding DNA: TGTGCCAGCAGCTTAGGCAGATACACAGATACGCAGTATTTT. Its protein is CASSLGRYTDTQYF.